This is a list of T cell receptor beta chains from one sample in a study of blood T cells in healthy people across ages. TCRdb reprocessed the 5' RACE reads via MiXCR and lists one record per CDR3 protein. The sample carries 1.5 million to 1.8 million distinct CDR3 sequences, under 55% recorded once. The sequencing input was blood. The origin of the receptors is a woman aged 18-29 years in good health. Both conserved end residues are part of each CDR3. D genes are given only for firm matches. Clone size appears in some rows only: once, few, many, or a class for an expanded clone.

d_call | clone_size | j_call | v_call | cdr3_aa | cdr3_nt
. | . | TRBJ2-1 | TRBV5-1 | CASSSDGDSYNEQFF | TGCGCCAGCAGCTCGGACGGGGACTCCTACAATGAGCAGTTCTTC
TRBD2 | few | TRBJ2-5 | TRBV7-3 | CASSLTAASGLMNEQYF | TGTGCCAGCAGCTTAACCGCGGCTAGCGGGCTAATGAATGAGCAGTACTTC
. | . | TRBJ1-2 | TRBV6-6 | CASSPQAIMNGYTF | TGTGCCAGCAGTCCCCAGGCCATAATGAATGGCTACACCTTC
TRBD2 | few | TRBJ2-5 | TRBV15 | CATSRGTSGSTSQETQYF | TGTGCCACCAGCAGAGGAACTAGCGGGTCAACATCACAAGAGACCCAGTACTTC
. | . | TRBJ2-7 | TRBV12-3/TRBV12-4 | CASSFSVASYEQYF | TGTGCCAGCAGTTTCTCAGTAGCCTCCTACGAGCAGTACTTC
. | . | TRBJ1-6 | TRBV5-1 | CASRSEGDSPLHF | TGCGCCAGCAGAAGCGAAGGGGATTCACCCCTCCACTTT
. | . | TRBJ2-5 | TRBV15 | CATSRTSRETQYF | TGTGCCACCAGCAGAACAAGTCGAGAGACCCAGTACTTC
. | many | TRBJ1-5 | TRBV25-1 | CASSGTDSNQPQHF | TGTGCCAGCAGTGGGACAGATAGCAATCAGCCCCAGCATTTT
TRBD2 | . | TRBJ2-2 | TRBV11-2 | CASSSQTSGGFRELFF | TGTGCCAGCAGCTCCCAGACTAGCGGGGGGTTCAGGGAGCTGTTTTTT
. | few | TRBJ1-1 | TRBV6-2/TRBV6-3 | CASSSFLGTEAFF | TGTGCCAGCAGTTCCTTCCTAGGGACTGAAGCTTTCTTT
. | . | TRBJ2-7 | TRBV4-3 | CASSQYDSYNEQYF | TGCGCCAGCAGCCAATACGACTCCTACAATGAGCAGTACTTC
TRBD2 | few | TRBJ2-3 | TRBV5-5 | CASSWGNGRTDTQYF | TGTGCCAGCAGCTGGGGGAACGGGAGGACAGATACGCAGTATTTT
TRBD2 | . | TRBJ2-1 | TRBV5-6 | CASSLTSGYYNEQFF | TGTGCCAGCAGCTTGACTAGCGGGTACTACAATGAGCAGTTCTTC
. | . | TRBJ2-5 | TRBV20-1 | CSARDYEETQYF | TGCAGTGCTAGGGACTATGAAGAGACCCAGTACTTC
. | . | TRBJ2-1 | TRBV6-6 | CASSYPAQLEQFF | TGTGCCAGCAGTTACCCTGCCCAGCTTGAGCAGTTCTTC
. | many | TRBJ2-1 | TRBV7-3 | CASSPSAYNEQFF | TGTGCCAGCAGCCCTAGCGCCTACAATGAGCAGTTCTTC
. | . | TRBJ1-3 | TRBV21-1 | CASGPTTGPPGNTIYF | TGTGCCAGCGGACCGACGACAGGTCCCCCTGGAAACACCATATATTTT
. | . | TRBJ2-4 | TRBV7-2 | CASSSLGGPKNIQYF | TGTGCCAGCAGCTCATTGGGGGGGCCCAAAAACATTCAGTACTTC
TRBD2 | few | TRBJ2-1 | TRBV11-2 | CASSQPGLAGNEQFF | TGTGCCAGCAGCCAACCCGGACTAGCGGGGAATGAGCAGTTCTTC
. | . | TRBJ2-2 | TRBV6-1 | CASGGSANTGELFF | TGTGCCAGCGGGGGCAGCGCGAACACCGGGGAGCTGTTTTTT
TRBD2 | . | TRBJ2-7 | TRBV10-2 | CASSTGLAVNEQYF | TGCGCCAGCAGCACGGGACTAGCGGTCAATGAGCAGTACTTC
TRBD2 | few | TRBJ2-3 | TRBV20-1 | CSARDYRVLAGEPDTQYF | TGCAGTGCTAGAGATTACAGGGTTCTAGCGGGAGAACCAGATACGCAGTATTTT
TRBD1 | . | TRBJ2-7 | TRBV9 | CASSVAQGVYNEQYF | TGTGCCAGCAGCGTAGCCCAGGGGGTATACAATGAGCAGTACTTC
TRBD2 | . | TRBJ2-3 | TRBV20-1 | CSARPRLAGDTQYF | TGCAGTGCCCGACCCAGACTAGCGGGAGATACGCAGTATTTT
. | . | TRBJ1-2 | TRBV5-6 | CASSLLEEGYTF | TGTGCCAGCAGCTTGCTGGAGGAGGGCTACACCTTC
TRBD1 | . | TRBJ1-6 | TRBV6-6 | CASSHGRGQNSPLHF | TGTGCCAGCAGCCACGGCAGGGGGCAGAATTCACCCCTCCACTTT
. | . | TRBJ2-7 | TRBV12-3/TRBV12-4 | CASNTSAREQYF | TGTGCCAGCAATACTTCCGCTAGGGAGCAGTACTTC
. | . | TRBJ2-1 | TRBV19 | CASDSAGLYNEQFF | TGTGCCAGCGACAGTGCGGGGCTCTACAATGAGCAGTTCTTC
TRBD2 | . | TRBJ2-5 | TRBV7-2 | CASSFGGRVVREQYF | TGTGCCAGCAGCTTCGGCGGGAGGGTGGTTAGAGAGCAGTACTTC
. | . | TRBJ2-1 | TRBV7-2 | CASSYRDMRVNEQFF | TGTGCCAGCAGTTACCGGGACATGCGAGTGAATGAGCAGTTCTTC
. | . | TRBJ2-5 | TRBV6-2/TRBV6-3 | CASSESGRRETQYF | TGTGCCAGCAGTGAATCCGGGAGAAGAGAGACCCAGTACTTC
TRBD2 | few | TRBJ2-1 | TRBV20-1 | CSARQELAGSYSVRFQYNEQFF | TGCAGTGCTCGCCAGGAGTTAGCGGGGTCTTACTCAGTACGGTTTCAATACAATGAGCAGTTCTTC
TRBD2 | . | TRBJ2-1 | TRBV5-6 | CASSLDLAGGPSYNEQFF | TGTGCCAGCAGCTTGGACCTTGCGGGAGGGCCGTCCTACAATGAGCAGTTCTTC
. | . | TRBJ1-5 | TRBV3-1 | CASSPGTIINQPQHF | TGTGCCAGCAGCCCCGGGACGATCATCAATCAGCCCCAGCATTTT
TRBD2 | . | TRBJ2-3 | TRBV20-1 | CSANSGAKGDTQYF | TGCAGTGCAAATAGCGGGGCCAAAGGGGATACGCAGTATTTT
. | . | TRBJ1-3 | TRBV3-1 | CASSPESSGNTIYF | TGTGCCAGCAGCCCCGAAAGCTCTGGAAACACCATATATTTT
TRBD1 | . | TRBJ2-7 | TRBV6-1 | CASSGDRDFFPGYEQYF | TGTGCCAGCAGCGGGGACAGGGATTTTTTCCCCGGCTACGAGCAGTACTTC
. | few | TRBJ2-1 | TRBV6-2/TRBV6-3 | CASKLRETSSYNEQFF | TGTGCCAGCAAGCTCAGGGAGACTAGCTCCTACAATGAGCAGTTCTTC
TRBD2 | . | TRBJ2-7 | TRBV3-1 | CASSQGLRDYQSYEQYF | TGTGCCAGCAGCCAAGGCCTTCGGGACTATCAATCCTACGAGCAGTACTTC
. | . | TRBJ2-1 | TRBV5-1 | CASSLDGGWSSYNEQFF | TGCGCCAGCAGCTTGGACGGTGGGTGGAGCTCCTACAATGAGCAGTTCTTC
TRBD1 | . | TRBJ2-6 | TRBV7-9 | CASSAPGQGASGANVLTF | TGTGCCAGCAGCGCACCGGGACAGGGCGCATCTGGGGCCAACGTCCTGACTTTC
TRBD1 | few | TRBJ2-7 | TRBV20-1 | CSASLGQGGPYEQYF | TGCAGTGCTAGCTTAGGACAGGGGGGACCCTACGAGCAGTACTTC
. | few | TRBJ2-7 | TRBV28 | CASTGYGDYEQYF | TGTGCCAGCACAGGGTATGGGGACTACGAGCAGTACTTC
TRBD1 | . | TRBJ1-6 | TRBV6-5 | CASTPDRSMNSPLHF | TGTGCCAGCACTCCGGACAGGTCTATGAATTCACCCCTCCACTTT
. | . | TRBJ1-2 | TRBV29-1 | CSVEDLGDPRGYTF | TGCAGCGTTGAAGATTTGGGAGACCCACGTGGCTACACCTTC
. | few | TRBJ1-5 | TRBV7-2 | CASSLEVISNQPQHF | TGTGCCAGCAGCTTAGAAGTTATTAGCAATCAGCCCCAGCATTTT
. | . | TRBJ2-5 | TRBV2 | CASRTYKGPETQYF | TGTGCCAGCAGGACCTACAAGGGGCCAGAGACCCAGTACTTC
TRBD2 | once | TRBJ2-1 | TRBV3-1 | CASSPRTSGFYNGQFF | TGTGCCAGCAGCCCCCGGACTAGCGGGTTCTACAATGGGCAGTTCTTC
. | . | TRBJ2-3 | TRBV4-1 | CASSQQNVGPDTQYF | TGCGCCAGCAGCCAGCAGAACGTCGGGCCAGATACGCAGTATTTT